This T cell receptor (beta chain) derives from a study of cytomegalovirus exposure and HLA in healthy donors. Turning to this clone: What it binds is not known.

Regarding the study as a whole: Only CMV serostatus was available as immune exposure information. Later, an analysis showed that TCR beta chains associated with HLA were more clonally expanded than others that were equally common.

The PCR made use of 60 Vbeta and 13 Jbeta primers. Some clones are missing from TCRdb's copy, which holds only in-frame ones; the method was immunoSEQ multiplex PCR. The sample holds 180,000 or so clones; less than 90% are singletons and the top ten take 1.1% to 1.5%. The receptor comes from a girl aged 5-17 years in good health and CMV-seropositive. Source material: PBMCs.

Here the CDR3 reads CASSVSTETYEQYF. CDR3 coding DNA: TGTGCCAGCAGCGTGTCCACGGAGACCTACGAGCAGTACTTC. The rearrangement links TRBV9 to TRBJ2-7; no definite D call. Per germline, CDR1 SGDLS and CDR2 YYNGEE. The V gene lost 2 bases and the J gene lost 2 bases, with 11 bases spanning the gap. CDR3 length: 14 residues.